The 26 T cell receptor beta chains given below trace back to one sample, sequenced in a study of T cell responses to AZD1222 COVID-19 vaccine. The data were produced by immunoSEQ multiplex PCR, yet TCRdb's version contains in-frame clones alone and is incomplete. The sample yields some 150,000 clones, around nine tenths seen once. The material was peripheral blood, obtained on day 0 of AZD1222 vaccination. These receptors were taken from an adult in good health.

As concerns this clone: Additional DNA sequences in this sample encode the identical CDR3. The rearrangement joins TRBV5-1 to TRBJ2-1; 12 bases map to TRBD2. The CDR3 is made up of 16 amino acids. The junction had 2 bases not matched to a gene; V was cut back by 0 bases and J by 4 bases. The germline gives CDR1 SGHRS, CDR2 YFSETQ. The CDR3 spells CASSLGLAGGYNEQFF. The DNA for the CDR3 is TGCGCCAGCAGCTTGGGGCTAGCGGGAGGGTACAATGAGCAGTTCTTC.

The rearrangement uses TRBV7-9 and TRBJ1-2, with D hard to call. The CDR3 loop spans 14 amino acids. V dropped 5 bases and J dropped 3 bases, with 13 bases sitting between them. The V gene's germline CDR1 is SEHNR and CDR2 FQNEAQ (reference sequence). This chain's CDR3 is CASSTQDHYYGYTF. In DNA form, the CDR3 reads TGTGCCAGCAGCACCCAGGATCATTACTATGGCTACACCTTC.

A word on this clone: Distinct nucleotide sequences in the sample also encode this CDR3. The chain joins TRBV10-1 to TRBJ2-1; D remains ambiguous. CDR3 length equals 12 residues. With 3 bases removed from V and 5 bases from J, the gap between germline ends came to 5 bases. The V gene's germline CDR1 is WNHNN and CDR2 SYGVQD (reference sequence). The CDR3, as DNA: TGCGCCAGCAGTGAACGGAACAATGAGCAGTTCTTC. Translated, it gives CASSERNNEQFF.

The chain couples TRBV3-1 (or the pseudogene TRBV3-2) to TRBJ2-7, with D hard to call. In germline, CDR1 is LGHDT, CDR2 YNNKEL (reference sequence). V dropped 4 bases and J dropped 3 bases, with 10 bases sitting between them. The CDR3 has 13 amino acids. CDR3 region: CASSPGAFYEQYF. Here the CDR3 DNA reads TGTGCCAGCAGCCCCGGTGCGTTCTACGAGCAGTACTTC.

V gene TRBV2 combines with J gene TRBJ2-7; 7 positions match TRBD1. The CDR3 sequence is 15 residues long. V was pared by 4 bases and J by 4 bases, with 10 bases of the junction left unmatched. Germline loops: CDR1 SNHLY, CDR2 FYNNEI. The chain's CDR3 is CASSAIGTEGYEQYV. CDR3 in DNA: TGTGCCAGCAGTGCGATCGGGACAGAAGGGTACGAGCAGTACGTC.

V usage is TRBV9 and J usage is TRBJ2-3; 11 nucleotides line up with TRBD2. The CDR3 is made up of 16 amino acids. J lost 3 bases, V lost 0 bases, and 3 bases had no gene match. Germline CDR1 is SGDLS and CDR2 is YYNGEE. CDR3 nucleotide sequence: TGTGCCAGCAGCGTAGGTCCTAGCGGGGGGACAGATACGCAGTATTTT. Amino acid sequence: CASSVGPSGGTDTQYF.

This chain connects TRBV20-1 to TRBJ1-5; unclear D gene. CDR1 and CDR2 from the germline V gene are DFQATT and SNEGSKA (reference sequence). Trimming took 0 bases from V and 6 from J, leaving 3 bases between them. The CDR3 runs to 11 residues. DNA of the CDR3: TGCAGTGCTAGAGAGGGTCAGCCCCAGCATTTT. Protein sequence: CSAREGQPQHF.

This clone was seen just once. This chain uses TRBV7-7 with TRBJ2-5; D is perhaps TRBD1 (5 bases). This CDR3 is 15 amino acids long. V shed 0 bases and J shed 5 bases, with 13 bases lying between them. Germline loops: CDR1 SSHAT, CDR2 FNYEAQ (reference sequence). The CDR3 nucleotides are TGTGCCAGCAGCTTAGCAGGGGTTCCCGTTGAGACCCAGTACTTC. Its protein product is CASSLAGVPVETQYF.

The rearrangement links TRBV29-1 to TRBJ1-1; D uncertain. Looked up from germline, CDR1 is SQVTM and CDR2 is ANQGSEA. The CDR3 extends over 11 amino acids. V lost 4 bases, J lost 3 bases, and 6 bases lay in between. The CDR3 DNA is TGCAGCGTTGTTGGGGACACTGAAGCTTTCTTT. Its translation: CSVVGDTEAFF.

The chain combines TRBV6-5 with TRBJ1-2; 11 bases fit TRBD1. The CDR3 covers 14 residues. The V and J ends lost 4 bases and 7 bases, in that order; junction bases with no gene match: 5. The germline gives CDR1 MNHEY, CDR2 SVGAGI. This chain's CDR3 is CASSSPGQGVGYTF. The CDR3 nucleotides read TGTGCCAGCAGTTCGCCGGGACAGGGGGTTGGCTACACCTTC.

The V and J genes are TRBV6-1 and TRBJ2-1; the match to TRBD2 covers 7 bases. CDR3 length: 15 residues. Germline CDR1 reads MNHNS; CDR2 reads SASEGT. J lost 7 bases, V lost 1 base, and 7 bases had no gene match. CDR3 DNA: TGTGCCAGCAGTGAAGTGGGGGGGGGTTTTAATGAGCAGTTCTTC. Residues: CASSEVGGGFNEQFF.

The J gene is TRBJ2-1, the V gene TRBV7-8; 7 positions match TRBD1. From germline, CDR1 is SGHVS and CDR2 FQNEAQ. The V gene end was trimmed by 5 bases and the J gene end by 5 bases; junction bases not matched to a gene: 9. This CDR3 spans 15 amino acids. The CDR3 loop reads CASSPGQYYNNEQFF. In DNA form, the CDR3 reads TGTGCCAGCAGCCCGGGACAGTATTACAACAATGAGCAGTTCTTC.

CDR3 in DNA: TGTGCCTGGAGTAAGGGAAACACCATATATTTT. Its translation: CAWSKGNTIYF. The V gene is TRBV30, the J gene TRBJ1-3, with D unresolved. This CDR3 is built from 11 residues. CDR1 and CDR2 (germline): GTSNPN, SVGIG (reference sequence). The ends were cut back, 2 bases at V and 4 bases at J, with 3 bases in the middle.

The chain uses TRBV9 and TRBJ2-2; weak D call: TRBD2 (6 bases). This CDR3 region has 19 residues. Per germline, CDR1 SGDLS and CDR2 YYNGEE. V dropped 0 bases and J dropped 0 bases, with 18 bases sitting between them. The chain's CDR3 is CASSVDPRAGKANTGELFF. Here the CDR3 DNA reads TGTGCCAGCAGCGTAGACCCGCGGGCGGGGAAGGCGAACACCGGGGAGCTGTTTTTT.

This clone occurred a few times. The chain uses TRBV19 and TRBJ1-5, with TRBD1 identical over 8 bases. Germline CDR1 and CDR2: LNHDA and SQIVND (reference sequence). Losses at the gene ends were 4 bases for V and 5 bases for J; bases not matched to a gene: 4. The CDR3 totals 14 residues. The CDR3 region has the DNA TGTGCCAGTAGTACGGGACAGGTCTATCAGCCCCAGCATTTT. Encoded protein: CASSTGQVYQPQHF.

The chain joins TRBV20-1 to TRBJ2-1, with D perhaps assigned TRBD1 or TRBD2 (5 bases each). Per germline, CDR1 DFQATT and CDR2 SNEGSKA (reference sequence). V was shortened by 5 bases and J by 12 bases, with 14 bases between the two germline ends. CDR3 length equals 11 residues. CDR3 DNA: TGCAGTGCTGGGGGAAGGGCGGGGCAGTTCTTC. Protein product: CSAGGRAGQFF.

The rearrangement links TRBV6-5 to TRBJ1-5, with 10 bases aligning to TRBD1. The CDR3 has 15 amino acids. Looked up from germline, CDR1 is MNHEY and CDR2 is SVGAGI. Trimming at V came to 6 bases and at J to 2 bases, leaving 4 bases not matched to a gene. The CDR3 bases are TGTGCCAGCAGGACCGGGACAGGGGGCAATCAGCCCCAGCATTTT. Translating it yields CASRTGTGGNQPQHF.

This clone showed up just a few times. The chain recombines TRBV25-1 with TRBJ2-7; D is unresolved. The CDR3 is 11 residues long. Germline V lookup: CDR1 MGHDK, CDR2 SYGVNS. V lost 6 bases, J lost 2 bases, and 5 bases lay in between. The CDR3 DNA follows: TGTGCCAGCAGATTAACCTACGAGCAGTACTTC. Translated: CASRLTYEQYF.

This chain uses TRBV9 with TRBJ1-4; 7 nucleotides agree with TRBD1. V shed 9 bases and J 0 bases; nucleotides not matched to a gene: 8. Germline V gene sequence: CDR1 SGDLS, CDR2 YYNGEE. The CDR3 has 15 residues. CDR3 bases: TGTGCCAATAGGGACAGCGCCTCAACTAATGAAAAACTGTTTTTT. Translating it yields CANRDSASTNEKLFF.

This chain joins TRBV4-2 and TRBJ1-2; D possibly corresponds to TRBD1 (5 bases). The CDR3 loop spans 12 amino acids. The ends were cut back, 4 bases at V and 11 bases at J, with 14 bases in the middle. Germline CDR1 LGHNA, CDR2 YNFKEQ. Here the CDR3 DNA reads TGTGCCAGCAGCCCGGAGGGGCGGGGGTACACCTTC. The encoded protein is CASSPEGRGYTF.

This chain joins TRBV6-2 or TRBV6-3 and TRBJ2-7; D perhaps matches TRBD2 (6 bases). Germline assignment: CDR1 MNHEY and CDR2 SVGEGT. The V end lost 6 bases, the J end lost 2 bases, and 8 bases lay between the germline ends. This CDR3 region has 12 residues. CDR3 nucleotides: TGTGCCAGCAGCCGGACTACCTACGAGCAGTACTTC. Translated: CASSRTTYEQYF.

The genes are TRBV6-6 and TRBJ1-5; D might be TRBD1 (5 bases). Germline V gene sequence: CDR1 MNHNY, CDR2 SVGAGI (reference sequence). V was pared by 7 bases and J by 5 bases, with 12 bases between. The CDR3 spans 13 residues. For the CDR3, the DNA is TGTGCCAGCACGCAGGGCTACTATCAGCCCCAGCATTTT. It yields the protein CASTQGYYQPQHF.

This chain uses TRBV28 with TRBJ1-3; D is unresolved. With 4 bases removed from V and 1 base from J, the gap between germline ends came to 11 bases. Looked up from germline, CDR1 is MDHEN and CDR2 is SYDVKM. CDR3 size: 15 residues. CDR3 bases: TGTGCCAGCAGTTCCCCCGGGAAGTCTGGAAACACCATATATTTT. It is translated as CASSSPGKSGNTIYF.

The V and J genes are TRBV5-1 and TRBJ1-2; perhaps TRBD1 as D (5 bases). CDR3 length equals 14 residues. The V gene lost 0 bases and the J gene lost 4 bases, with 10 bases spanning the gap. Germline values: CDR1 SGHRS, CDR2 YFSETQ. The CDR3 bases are TGCGCCAGCAGCTTGGTGGACATAAGCTATGGCTACACCTTC. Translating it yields CASSLVDISYGYTF.

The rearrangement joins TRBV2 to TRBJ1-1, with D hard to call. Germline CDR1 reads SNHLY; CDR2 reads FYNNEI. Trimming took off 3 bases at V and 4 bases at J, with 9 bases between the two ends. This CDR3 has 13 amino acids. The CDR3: CASSDPSSTEAFF. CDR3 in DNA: TGTGCCAGCAGTGACCCCTCGAGCACTGAAGCTTTCTTT.

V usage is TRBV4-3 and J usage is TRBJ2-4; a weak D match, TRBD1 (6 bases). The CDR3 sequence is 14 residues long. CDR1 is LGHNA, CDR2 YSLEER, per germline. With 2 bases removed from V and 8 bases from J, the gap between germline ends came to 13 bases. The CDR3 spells CASSQSLGGYIQYF. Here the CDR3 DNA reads TGCGCCAGCAGCCAATCTCTAGGGGGATACATTCAGTACTTC.